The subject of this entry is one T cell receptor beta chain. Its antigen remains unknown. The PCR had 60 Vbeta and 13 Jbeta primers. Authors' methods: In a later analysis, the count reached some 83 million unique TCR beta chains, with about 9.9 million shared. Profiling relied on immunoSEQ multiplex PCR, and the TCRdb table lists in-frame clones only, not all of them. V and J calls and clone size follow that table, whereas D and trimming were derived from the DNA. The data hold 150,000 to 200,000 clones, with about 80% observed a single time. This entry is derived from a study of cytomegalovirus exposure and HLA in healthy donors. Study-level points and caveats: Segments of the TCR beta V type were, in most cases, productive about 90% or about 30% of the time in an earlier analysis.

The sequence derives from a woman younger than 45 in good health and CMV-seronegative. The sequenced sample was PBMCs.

The CDR3 region has the DNA TGTGCCAGCAGCTCCGGACCCGTGACAGGGTCGAACACCGGGGAGCTGTTTTTT. This translates into CASSSGPVTGSNTGELFF. The V call is TRBV7-2, the J call TRBJ2-2; 7 nucleotides match TRBD1. The CDR3 consists of 18 residues. Germline CDR1 SGHTA, CDR2 FQGNSA. J gave up 0 bases and V 4 bases, and 11 bases lay outside the gene matches.